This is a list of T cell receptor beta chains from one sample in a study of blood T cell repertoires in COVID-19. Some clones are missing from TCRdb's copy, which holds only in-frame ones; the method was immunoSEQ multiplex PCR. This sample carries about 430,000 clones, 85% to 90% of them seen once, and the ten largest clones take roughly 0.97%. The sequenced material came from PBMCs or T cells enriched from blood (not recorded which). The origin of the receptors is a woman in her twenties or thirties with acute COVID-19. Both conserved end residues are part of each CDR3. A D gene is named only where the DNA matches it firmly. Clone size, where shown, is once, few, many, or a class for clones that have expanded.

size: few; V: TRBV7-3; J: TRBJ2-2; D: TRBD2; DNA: TGTGCCAGCAGCGCGGGACTAGCCAACACCGGGGAGCTGTTTTTT; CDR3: CASSAGLANTGELFF
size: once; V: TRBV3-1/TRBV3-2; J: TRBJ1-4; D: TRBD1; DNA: TGTGCCAGCAGCCAACGGGGACAGGTAGAAAAACTGTTTTTT; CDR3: CASSQRGQVEKLFF
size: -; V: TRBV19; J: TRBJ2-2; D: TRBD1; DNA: TGTGCCAGTAGCCCTGGGGACAGAAACACCGGGGAGCTGTTTTTT; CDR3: CASSPGDRNTGELFF
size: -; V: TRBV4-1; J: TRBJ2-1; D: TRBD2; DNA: TGCGCCAGCAGCCTCGGTGGGCTAGCGGCCTACAATGAGCAGTTCTTC; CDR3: CASSLGGLAAYNEQFF
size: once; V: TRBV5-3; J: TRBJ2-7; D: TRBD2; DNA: TGTGCCAGAAGCCGGGGACTAGCGGGGGATTTCGTATACGAGCAGTACTTC; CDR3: CARSRGLAGDFVYEQYF
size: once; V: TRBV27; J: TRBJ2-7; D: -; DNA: TGTGCCAGCAGTTTATCGGAGGCAGGGGCGGCCTACGAGCAGTACTTC; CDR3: CASSLSEAGAAYEQYF
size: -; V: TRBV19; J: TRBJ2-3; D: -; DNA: TGTGCCAGTAGTATAGAAAGGGGGTCGACAGATACGCAGTATTTT; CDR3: CASSIERGSTDTQYF
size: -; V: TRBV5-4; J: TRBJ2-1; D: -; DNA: TGTGCCAGCAGTTATGCTTCACCTAGGTACAATGAGCAGTTCTTC; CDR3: CASSYASPRYNEQFF
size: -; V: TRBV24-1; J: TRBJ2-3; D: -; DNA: TGTGCCACCAGTGATGCCGCCGTGGAGCCCCCATATACGCAGTATTTT; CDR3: CATSDAAVEPPYTQYF
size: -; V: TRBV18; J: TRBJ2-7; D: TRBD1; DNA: TGTGCCAGCTCACCAGGGCCGGGACAGGGGGTGTACGAGCAGTACTTC; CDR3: CASSPGPGQGVYEQYF
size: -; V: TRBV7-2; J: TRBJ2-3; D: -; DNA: TGTGCCAGCAGACCCCAGAGCGTTACAGATACGCAGTATTTT; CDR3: CASRPQSVTDTQYF
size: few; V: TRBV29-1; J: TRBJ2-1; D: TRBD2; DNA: TGCAGCGTTGAAATAGCGGGGGGGAACAATGAGCAGTTCTTC; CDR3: CSVEIAGGNNEQFF
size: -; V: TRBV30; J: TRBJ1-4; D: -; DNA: TGTGCCTGGAATTCCCCGGGGGGCCCGACTAATGAAAAACTGTTTTTT; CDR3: CAWNSPGGPTNEKLFF
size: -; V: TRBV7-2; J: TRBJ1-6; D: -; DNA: TGTGCCAGCAGCACACAGGGTACGGATTCACCCCTCCACTTT; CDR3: CASSTQGTDSPLHF
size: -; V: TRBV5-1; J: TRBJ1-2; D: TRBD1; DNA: TGCGCCAGCACGACAGGGGTTCTTGGCTATGGCTACACCTTC; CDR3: CASTTGVLGYGYTF
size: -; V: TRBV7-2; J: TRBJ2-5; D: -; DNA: TGTGCCAGCAGCGTGACTGATGAGACCCAGTACTTC; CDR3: CASSVTDETQYF
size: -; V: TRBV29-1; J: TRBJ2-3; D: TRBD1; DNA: TGCAGCGTCGGACAGGGCACAGATACGCAGTATTTT; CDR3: CSVGQGTDTQYF
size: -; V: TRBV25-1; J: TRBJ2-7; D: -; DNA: TGTGCCAGCAGTGACGGGTACTCCTACGAGCAGTACTTC; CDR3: CASSDGYSYEQYF
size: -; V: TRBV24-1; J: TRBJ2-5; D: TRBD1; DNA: TGTGCCACCAGTGATTTCGACAGGGACCAGACCCAGTACTTC; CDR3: CATSDFDRDQTQYF
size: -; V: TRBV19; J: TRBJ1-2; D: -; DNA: TGTGCCAGTAGCGACAGTAACTATGGCTACACCTTC; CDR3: CASSDSNYGYTF
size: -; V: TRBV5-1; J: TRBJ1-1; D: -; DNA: TGCGCCAGCACCCAAGGGGCCCTGAACACTGAAGCTTTCTTT; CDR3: CASTQGALNTEAFF
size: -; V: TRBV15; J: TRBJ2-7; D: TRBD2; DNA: TGTGCCACCAGCAGTAGGCTAGCGGGACTATACGAGCAGTACTTC; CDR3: CATSSRLAGLYEQYF
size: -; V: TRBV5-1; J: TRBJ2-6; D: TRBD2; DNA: TGCGCCAGCAGCTTGGAGCGGGGGGGCTCTGGGGCCAACGTCCTGACTTTC; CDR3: CASSLERGGSGANVLTF
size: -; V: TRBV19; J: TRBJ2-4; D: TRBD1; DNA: TGTGCCAGTAGTATTCAGACAGGGGGTGCCAAAAACATTCAGTACTTC; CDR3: CASSIQTGGAKNIQYF
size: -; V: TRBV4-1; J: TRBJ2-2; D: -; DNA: TGCGCCAGCAGCCTAACTGGAGCCGGGGAGCTGTTTTTT; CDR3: CASSLTGAGELFF
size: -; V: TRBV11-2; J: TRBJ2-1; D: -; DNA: TGTGCCAGCAGCTTAACGTGGCGGGCCAATGAGCAGTTCTTC; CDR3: CASSLTWRANEQFF
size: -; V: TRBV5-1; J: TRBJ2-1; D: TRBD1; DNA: TGCGCCAGCAGCTTGGGGGACAGCTCCTACAATGAGCAGTTCTTC; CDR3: CASSLGDSSYNEQFF
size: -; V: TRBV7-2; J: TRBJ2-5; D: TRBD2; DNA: TGTGCCAGCAGCAGCCGACTAGCGGGGGGGCCAAGCCAAGAGACCCAGTACTTC; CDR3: CASSSRLAGGPSQETQYF
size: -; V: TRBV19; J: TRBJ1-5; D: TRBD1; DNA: TGTGCCAGTAGGAGGACAGGGGATAGCAATCAGCCCCAGCATTTT; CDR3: CASRRTGDSNQPQHF